This entry lists 32 T cell receptor beta chains sequenced from one sample in a study of cytomegalovirus exposure and HLA in healthy donors. With 60 Vbeta and 13 Jbeta primers, the PCR was carried out. Sequencing used immunoSEQ multiplex PCR; TCRdb keeps in-frame clones, though not all of them. The top ten clones hold approximately 6.6% of a sample with around 130,000 clones, about 8.6% of them seen once. The sequencing input was PBMCs. Receptor source: a woman between 40 and 55 years old in good health and CMV-seropositive.

This clone was recorded a few times. Its ends do not fully match the called genes, so a read error is possible. The V and J genes are TRBV27 and TRBJ1-5; D may be TRBD1 (5 bases). The germline gives CDR1 MNHEY, CDR2 SMNVEV (reference sequence). The CDR3 extends over 17 amino acids. CDR3 bases: TGTGCCAGCAGTCTATCAGAGGACGGGGGGAGCAATCAGCCCCAGCATTTT. Translated: CASSLSEDGGSNQPQHF.

This rearrangement joins TRBV9 to TRBJ2-2, with 7 bases fitting TRBD1. The CDR3 has 14 amino acids. Germline loops: CDR1 SGDLS, CDR2 YYNGEE. V gave up 3 bases and J gave up 4 bases; unmatched junction bases: 3. CDR3 loop: CASSARQGTGELFF. The CDR3, as DNA: TGTGCCAGCAGCGCCAGACAGGGCACCGGGGAGCTGTTTTTT.

The chain employs TRBV11-2 and TRBJ1-2; D call uncertain. The CDR3 runs to 14 residues. Trimming removed 0 bases from V and 4 bases from J, with 9 bases in between. The germline V gene encodes CDR1 SGHAT and CDR2 FQNNGV. DNA for the CDR3: TGTGCCAGCAGCTTAGAGTCACCTACCTATGGCTACACCTTC. Protein sequence: CASSLESPTYGYTF. Filled out from reference TRBV11-2 and TRBJ1-2, the complete variable domain reads EAGVAQSPRYKIIEKRQSVAFWCNPISGHATLYWYQQILGQGPKLLIQFQNNGVVDDSQLPKDRFSAERLKGVDSTLKIQPAKLEDSAVYLCASSLESPTYGYTFGSGTRLTVV.

The rearrangement links TRBV7-9 to TRBJ1-5; D is unresolved. There are 15 residues in the CDR3. From germline, CDR1 is SEHNR and CDR2 FQNEAQ (reference sequence). Trimming took off 1 base at V and 7 bases at J, with 14 bases between the two ends. The CDR3 DNA follows: TGTGCCAGCAGCTTAGTTGCAGGTGTGAACCAGCCCCAGCATTTT. This codes for CASSLVAGVNQPQHF.

A few counts support this clone. This chain links TRBV30 with TRBJ2-7; possibly TRBD1 for D (6 bases). The length of the CDR3 is 16 residues. The germline gives CDR1 GTSNPN, CDR2 SVGIG (reference sequence). Deletions cut 4 bases from V and 1 base from J, with 20 bases between. The CDR3, as DNA: TGTGCCTGGAATAGCTATCGGACAGTGACTTCCTACGAGCAGTACTTC. It is translated as CAWNSYRTVTSYEQYF.

The V gene is TRBV15, the J gene TRBJ2-7; 8 nucleotides line up with TRBD2. The ends lost 5 bases at V and 3 bases at J; junction bases unmatched: 12. Germline loops: CDR1 LNHNV, CDR2 YYDKDF (reference sequence). The CDR3 covers 16 residues. CDR3 sequence (DNA): TGTGCCACCAGCCCCGGCCGGGAGGGCCCAGGCTACGAGCAGTACTTC. Protein product: CATSPGREGPGYEQYF.

The gene calls are TRBV6-1 and TRBJ1-4, with D possibly matching TRBD1 (5 bases). The V end was cut by 4 bases, the J end by 8 bases, with 11 bases between. CDR1 and CDR2 (germline): MNHNS, SASEGT. CDR3 length equals 13 residues. The CDR3 nucleotides are TGTGCCAGCAGTGTAGACAGTGAAGAAAAACTGTTTTTT. It codes for CASSVDSEEKLFF.

This clone occurred a few times. This chain uses TRBV6-6 with TRBJ1-5; 7 nucleotides match TRBD1. The CDR3 is 16 amino acids. Germline CDR1 MNHNY, CDR2 SVGAGI (reference sequence). V shed 8 bases, J shed 5 bases, and the junction held 15 bases outside the gene matches. The CDR3 reads CASSPLTGDKDQPQHF. Here the CDR3 DNA reads TGTGCCAGCTCCCCCTTAACAGGGGATAAGGATCAGCCCCAGCATTTT.

The chain is built from TRBV4-1 and TRBJ1-2, with D perhaps TRBD1 (5 bases). V was pared by 4 bases and J by 7 bases, with 19 bases between. The CDR3 has 15 amino acids. Germline values: CDR1 MGHRA, CDR2 YSYEKL. The CDR3 loop reads CASSRTGGRILGYTF. In DNA, the CDR3 is TGCGCCAGCAGCCGTACGGGGGGGAGGATTCTTGGCTACACCTTC.

This clone was recorded at least ten times. The chain recombines TRBV10-1 with TRBJ1-1, with 7 bases identical to TRBD1. Per germline, CDR1 WNHNN and CDR2 SYGVQD (reference sequence). V shed 5 bases, J shed 3 bases, and the junction held 6 bases outside the gene matches. The CDR3 consists of 14 residues. CDR3 DNA sequence: TGCGCCAGCAGTAGGGACAGTTCGTACACTGAAGCTTTCTTT. Amino acid sequence: CASSRDSSYTEAFF.

In this sample, this clone turned up a few times. This chain connects TRBV13 to TRBJ1-2; maybe TRBD1 (6 bases). Germline loops: CDR1 PRHDT, CDR2 FYEKMQ (reference sequence). The CDR3 loop spans 16 amino acids. The V gene lost 2 bases and the J gene lost 1 base, with 14 bases spanning the gap. Here the CDR3 reads CASSLRGGRGNYGYTF. As DNA, the CDR3 is TGTGCCAGCAGCTTAAGGGGGGGCCGAGGTAACTATGGCTACACCTTC.

This clone was counted between two and nine times. The V and J genes are TRBV2 and TRBJ2-1; possibly TRBD1 for D (7 bases). This CDR3 is built from 12 residues. The V end was cut by 4 bases, the J end by 11 bases, with 12 bases between. Looked up from germline, CDR1 is SNHLY and CDR2 is FYNNEI. CDR3 amino acids: CASSVAGGKQFF. The CDR3 DNA sequence: TGTGCCAGCAGTGTTGCAGGGGGGAAGCAGTTCTTC.

The chain uses TRBV5-1 and TRBJ2-3, with D possibly being TRBD2 (7 bases). This CDR3 region has 14 residues. Germline V gene lookup returns CDR1 SGHRS and CDR2 YFSETQ. Deletions cut 1 base from V and 5 bases from J, with 11 bases between. This CDR3 is CASSLRGGQDTQYF. DNA of the CDR3: TGCGCCAGCAGCTTGAGGGGGGGGCAAGATACGCAGTATTTT.

This sequence joins TRBV5-1 and TRBJ2-3, with D perhaps matching TRBD2 (6 bases). CDR1 is SGHRS, CDR2 YFSETQ, per germline. The CDR3 extends over 16 amino acids. V was clipped by 6 bases and J by 0 bases, with 17 bases between them. The CDR3 nucleotides read TGCGCCAGCACCGCCCGGGGCGGGACTAGCACAGATACGCAGTATTTT. Translating it yields CASTARGGTSTDTQYF.

This clone was counted only a few times. The chain is built from TRBV19 and TRBJ1-2; D might be TRBD1 (6 bases). Per the germline V gene, CDR1 is LNHDA and CDR2 is SQIVND (reference sequence). The V end lost 3 bases, the J end lost 2 bases, and 10 bases lay between the germline ends. CDR3 length equals 14 residues. CDR3: CASSMTGLNYGYTF. Here the CDR3 DNA reads TGTGCCAGTAGTATGACAGGTCTAAACTATGGCTACACCTTC.

This clone showed up just a few times. The rearrangement links TRBV19 to TRBJ1-3; D unclear. The CDR3 runs to 13 residues. Germline lookup yields CDR1 LNHDA and CDR2 SQIVND (reference sequence). Trimming removed 5 bases at V and 0 bases at J, with 5 bases between. Here the CDR3 DNA reads TGTGCCAGTAGTTTCCTCTCTGGAAACACCATATATTTT. It specifies CASSFLSGNTIYF.

The rearrangement uses TRBV18 and TRBJ2-4; 7 bases fit TRBD1. The CDR3 runs 14 residues. Germline V gives CDR1 KGHSH, CDR2 LQKENI. J was trimmed by 8 bases and V by 6 bases; bases with no gene match: 10. CDR3 in DNA: TGTGCCAGCTCCCCGGGACAGAGATCTGACATTCAGTACTTC. Translating gives CASSPGQRSDIQYF.

This rearrangement joins TRBV7-9 to TRBJ1-1, with 9 bases fitting TRBD1. Trimming removed 5 bases from V and 5 bases from J; junction bases left unmatched: 12. This CDR3 is built from 16 residues. CDR1 and CDR2 from the germline V gene are SEHNR and FQNEAQ (reference sequence). CDR3 coding DNA: TGTGCCAGCAGCCCGACAGGGGGGTCGAGCGGAACTGAAGCTTTCTTT. Protein sequence: CASSPTGGSSGTEAFF. The full variable domain, with the rest looked up from reference TRBV7-9 and TRBJ1-1, is DTGVSQNPRHKITKRGQNVTFRCDPISEHNRLYWYRQTLGQGPEFLTYFQNEAQLEKSRLLSDRFSAERPKGSFSTLEIQRTEQGDSAMYLCASSPTGGSSGTEAFFGQGTRLTVV.

This clone was recorded a few times. In nucleotides, the CDR3 is TGTGCCATCAGTGACAGAACCGACACTGAAGCTTTCTTT. The encoded protein is CAISDRTDTEAFF. This chain uses TRBV10-3 with TRBJ1-1; D not certain. Trimming took off 3 bases at V and 3 bases at J, with 8 bases between the two ends. The CDR3 is 13 amino acids. Germline CDR1 ENHRY, CDR2 SYGVKD.

The chain has TRBV27 and TRBJ1-4; D is ambiguous. The length of the CDR3 is 13 residues. Trimming took 6 bases from V and 5 from J, leaving 10 bases between them. Germline V gives CDR1 MNHEY, CDR2 SMNVEV (reference sequence). The CDR3 DNA is TGTGCCAGCAGCATTTGGGCAAATGAAAAACTGTTTTTT. As protein: CASSIWANEKLFF.

This chain uses TRBV2 with TRBJ2-1, with D unresolved. In germline, CDR1 is SNHLY, CDR2 FYNNEI. CDR3 length: 15 residues. V was pared by 3 bases and J by 0 bases, with 9 bases between. CDR3 bases: TGTGCCAGCAGTGATGGTATCAGCTCCTACAATGAGCAGTTCTTC. Protein: CASSDGISSYNEQFF. The whole variable domain, filled in from reference TRBV2 and TRBJ2-1, reads EPEVTQTPSHQVTQMGQEVILRCVPISNHLYFYWYRQILGQKVEFLVSFYNNEISEKSEIFDDQFSVERPDGSNFTLKIRSTKLEDSAMYFCASSDGISSYNEQFFGPGTRLTVL.

As DNA, the CDR3 is TGTGCCAGCAGCTTATTGGGACGGACGGGGGAGCAGTACTTC. Translating gives CASSLLGRTGEQYF. J is TRBJ2-5 and V is TRBV7-9; the D gene is possibly TRBD2 (6 bases). The CDR3 consists of 14 residues. V shed 2 bases and J shed 11 bases, with 18 bases lying between them. Germline V gene sequence: CDR1 SEHNR, CDR2 FQNEAQ (reference sequence).

This clone turned up a few times. CDR3 sequence: CASSEDAGQGADTQYF. DNA for the CDR3: TGTGCCAGCAGTGAAGATGCGGGACAGGGCGCAGATACGCAGTATTTT. The gene calls are TRBV6-1 and TRBJ2-3; 9 bases line up with TRBD1. The CDR3 extends over 16 amino acids. Germline values: CDR1 MNHNS, CDR2 SASEGT. The J segment lost 4 bases and the V segment lost 1 base, leaving 6 bases of the junction unmatched.

This clone has more than one count but fewer than ten. V usage is TRBV5-1 and J usage is TRBJ2-1; 7 bases align to TRBD1. This CDR3 contains 15 residues. The V gene end was trimmed by 4 bases and the J gene end by 1 base; junction bases not matched to a gene: 5. Per the germline V gene, CDR1 is SGHRS and CDR2 is YFSETQ. The CDR3 protein is CASSETGDSYNEQFF. CDR3 DNA: TGCGCCAGCAGCGAAACAGGGGATTCCTACAATGAGCAGTTCTTC.

The rearrangement joins TRBV11-2 to TRBJ2-2; 7 nucleotides align to TRBD1. The CDR3 extends over 14 amino acids. The germline V gene encodes CDR1 SGHAT and CDR2 FQNNGV. Trimming cost V 5 bases and J 5 bases; bases outside gene matches: 5. CDR3 sequence: CASSPRQGTGELFF. In DNA form, the CDR3 reads TGTGCCAGCAGCCCTCGACAGGGAACCGGGGAGCTGTTTTTT.

The chain combines TRBV4-1 with TRBJ1-2; D is undetermined. The V and J ends lost 0 bases and 4 bases respectively, with 15 bases between them. CDR1 and CDR2 from the germline V gene are MGHRA and YSYEKL. The CDR3 covers 16 residues. This chain's CDR3 is CASSQDRGQTFYGYTF. The CDR3 DNA reads as TGCGCCAGCAGCCAAGATCGAGGGCAGACCTTCTATGGCTACACCTTC.

The chain has TRBV18 and TRBJ1-3, with D maybe TRBD1 (6 bases). Per germline, CDR1 KGHSH and CDR2 LQKENI. V was cut by 3 bases and J by 2 bases, with 14 bases left in between. This CDR3 has 16 residues. Here the CDR3 DNA reads TGTGCCAGCTCACCGGGAACAGGGAGCGCTGGAAACACCATATATTTT. Its translation: CASSPGTGSAGNTIYF.

Details on this clone: Compared with germline, one end of the junction differs, possibly owing to a read error. The CDR3 DNA reads as TGTGCCGGCAGGGGGGCCTTTATCAACTCTTCCAATGAGCAGTTCTTC. Translating it yields CAGRGAFINSSNEQFF. The genes are TRBV2 and TRBJ2-1; weak D call: TRBD1 (7 bases). The CDR3 totals 16 residues. The germline V gene has CDR1 SNHLY and CDR2 FYNNEI.

This clone was detected a few times. V gene TRBV6-4 combines with J gene TRBJ1-1; 8 nucleotides align to TRBD1. CDR1 MRHNA and CDR2 SNTAGT come from the germline V gene. Trimming took 6 bases from V and 6 from J; bases not matched to a gene: 9. This CDR3 is built from 14 residues. The CDR3: CASRGDRSSAEAFF. Here the CDR3 DNA reads TGTGCCAGCAGGGGGGACAGGTCGTCGGCTGAAGCTTTCTTT.

V is TRBV25-1 and J is TRBJ2-2, with a weak D call TRBD2 (7 bases). CDR1 and CDR2 from the germline V gene are MGHDK and SYGVNS. The germline V and J ends were trimmed by 3 bases and 4 bases, with 15 bases remaining between them. The CDR3 spans 16 residues. In DNA, the CDR3 is TGTGCCAGCAGTGAGCGCGGGGGCATGGTCACCGGGGAGCTGTTTTTT. Amino acid sequence: CASSERGGMVTGELFF.

The chain uses TRBV29-1 and TRBJ1-2; D might be TRBD1 (5 bases). The V and J ends lost 4 bases and 6 bases respectively, with 12 bases between them. CDR1 and CDR2 (germline): SQVTM, ANQGSEA. The CDR3 has 12 amino acids. The CDR3 nucleotides read TGCAGCGTTGTGAGTGGGGGGAATGGCTACACCTTC. Translated: CSVVSGGNGYTF.

The V call is TRBV28, the J call TRBJ1-2, with 7 positions matching TRBD1. This CDR3 spans 13 amino acids. Germline CDR1 and CDR2: MDHEN and SYDVKM. V was clipped by 2 bases and J by 6 bases; unmatched bases: 3. In nucleotides, the CDR3 is TGTGCCAGCAGTTTAGACAGGGACCATGGCTACACCTTC. This translates into CASSLDRDHGYTF.